A single sample is the source of the 19 T cell receptor beta chains below, sequenced in a study of T-cell memory formation after mild COVID-19. In TCRdb, the 5' RACE reads were re-called with MiXCR into one record per CDR3 protein. The repertoire has 300,000 to 400,000 distinct CDR3 sequences, 25% to 30% of them found once; the top ten carry roughly 12%. The sequencing sample was made of PBMCs or a T cell subset sorted from them (not recorded which). These receptors were taken from an adult woman who had mild COVID-19 (a few samples of this study predate the infection). Cell type and time point are not known.

The rearrangement links TRBV25-1 to TRBJ1-1; 8 bases are shared with TRBD1. CDR3 size: 16 residues. The germline gives CDR1 MGHDK, CDR2 SYGVNS. V lost 5 bases, J lost 0 bases, and 8 bases stayed unmatched. The CDR3 region has the DNA TGTGCCAGCAGTCCGACAGGGGCCTTCATGAACACTGAAGCTTTCTTT. Translated: CASSPTGAFMNTEAFF.

This clonotype was detected a few times. The J gene is TRBJ2-2, the V gene TRBV3-1; 11 nucleotides agree with TRBD2. After removal of 1 base from V and 4 bases from J, the junction contained 5 bases not matched to a gene. Germline CDR1 reads LGHDT; CDR2 reads YNNKEL (reference sequence). The CDR3 sequence is 17 residues long. In DNA form, the CDR3 reads TGTGCCAGCAGCCAAGGACTCGGGACTAGCGGCACCGGGGAGCTGTTTTTT. It encodes CASSQGLGTSGTGELFF.

This clonotype was counted only a few times. The chain carries TRBV12-3 or TRBV12-4 and TRBJ2-7, with unresolved D. Trimming took off 3 bases at V and 2 bases at J, with 11 bases between the two ends. The CDR3 extends over 14 amino acids. CDR3 protein: CASSLFLQAYEQYF. In nucleotides, the CDR3 is TGTGCCAGCAGTTTGTTTCTCCAAGCCTACGAGCAGTACTTC.

This sequence joins TRBV7-2 and TRBJ1-5; D is uncertain. The ends were cut back, 5 bases at V and 4 bases at J, with 12 bases in the middle. Germline CDR1 is SGHTA and CDR2 is FQGNSA. This CDR3 has 14 amino acids. The CDR3 is CASSQIYENQPQHF. In nucleotides, the CDR3 is TGTGCCAGCAGCCAAATATATGAGAATCAGCCCCAGCATTTT.

The V call is TRBV6-5, the J call TRBJ2-5; 7 bases align to TRBD1. The CDR3 has 11 amino acids. CDR1 is MNHEY, CDR2 SVGAGI, per germline. The junction had 5 bases not matched to a gene; V was cut back by 4 bases and J by 12 bases. CDR3 in amino acids: CASSSRGREYF. In DNA, the CDR3 is TGTGCCAGCAGTTCCAGGGGGAGAGAGTACTTC.

The rearrangement links TRBV3-1 to TRBJ2-1, with a weak D call TRBD2 (5 bases). CDR1 is LGHDT and CDR2 is YNNKEL in the germline V gene (reference sequence). Trimming removed 0 bases at V and 10 bases at J, with 13 bases between. The CDR3 is 14 amino acids. The CDR3 is CASSQDEGYSEQFF. CDR3 coding DNA: TGTGCCAGCAGCCAAGACGAGGGATACAGCGAGCAGTTCTTC.

The chain recombines TRBV12-3 or TRBV12-4 with TRBJ2-4, with 8 positions matching TRBD1. V shed 5 bases, J shed 8 bases, and the junction held 5 bases outside the gene matches. This CDR3 spans 13 amino acids. CDR3 sequence reads: CASSLGQGDIQYF. CDR3 bases: TGTGCCAGCAGTCTTGGACAGGGTGACATTCAGTACTTC.

In this sample, this clonotype turned up a few times. V usage is TRBV7-3 and J usage is TRBJ1-1; the D gene is possibly TRBD1 (5 bases). The CDR3 sequence is 14 residues long. Germline assignment: CDR1 SGHTA and CDR2 FQGTGA. V was cut by 5 bases and J by 5 bases, with 15 bases left in between. CDR3 sequence reads: CASSPQQGGTEAFF. CDR3 in DNA: TGTGCCAGCAGCCCTCAGCAGGGTGGGACTGAAGCTTTCTTT.

This sequence joins TRBV7-9 and TRBJ1-1, with TRBD1 matching 7 bases. J gave up 4 bases and V 5 bases, and 7 bases lay outside the gene matches. The germline gives CDR1 SEHNR, CDR2 FQNEAQ (reference sequence). CDR3 size: 14 residues. CDR3 nucleotide sequence: TGTGCCAGCAGCATTACAGGGGAGAGCACTGAAGCTTTCTTT. The encoded protein is CASSITGESTEAFF.

The V gene is TRBV5-1, the J gene TRBJ1-2; 8 positions agree with TRBD1. Germline-derived CDR1 and CDR2 are SGHRS and YFSETQ. This CDR3 is 15 amino acids long. V shed 3 bases, J shed 0 bases, and the junction held 4 bases outside the gene matches. CDR3 coding DNA: TGCGCCAGCAGCTCTAACAGGGGGACTAACTATGGCTACACCTTC. Its translation: CASSSNRGTNYGYTF.

This clonotype has only a few counts. The V call is TRBV7-2, the J call TRBJ2-1; D might be TRBD1 or TRBD2, each matching 5 bases. CDR3 length: 16 residues. Germline V gene sequence: CDR1 SGHTA, CDR2 FQGNSA. V gave up 5 bases and J gave up 3 bases, with 17 bases separating them. As DNA, the CDR3 is TGTGCCAGCAGCGATGGGCACGGGACGGGCTACAATGAGCAGTTCTTC. This encodes CASSDGHGTGYNEQFF. The whole variable domain, remainder taken from reference TRBV7-2 and TRBJ2-1, is GAGVSQSPSNKVTEKGKDVELRCDPISGHTALYWYRQSLGQGLEFLIYFQGNSAPDKSGLPSDRFSAERTGGSVSTLTIQRTQQEDSAVYLCASSDGHGTGYNEQFFGPGTRLTVL.

This clonotype came up once. V is TRBV7-9 and J is TRBJ1-3, with a weak D call TRBD1 (5 bases). Germline loops: CDR1 SEHNR, CDR2 FQNEAQ (reference sequence). The V and J ends lost 2 bases and 7 bases respectively, with 15 bases between them. The CDR3 contains 15 residues. In DNA form, the CDR3 reads TGTGCCAGCAGCTTAACAACGACAGCAGGGAACACCATATATTTT. The encoded protein is CASSLTTTAGNTIYF.

This clonotype came up a few times. The chain joins TRBV15 to TRBJ2-2, with D tentatively TRBD2 (5 bases). Deletions cut 4 bases from V and 5 bases from J, with 11 bases between. CDR3 length: 14 amino acids. Looked up from germline, CDR1 is LNHNV and CDR2 is YYDKDF (reference sequence). The CDR3 sequence: CATSNTAVTGELFF. DNA of the CDR3: TGTGCCACCAGCAATACAGCGGTTACCGGGGAGCTGTTTTTT.

The V and J genes are TRBV4-3 and TRBJ2-7, with 7 positions matching TRBD2. With V trimmed by 1 base and J by 3 bases, 6 bases remained unmatched. Germline values: CDR1 LGHNA, CDR2 YSLEER. This CDR3 has 15 amino acids. CDR3 sequence (DNA): TGCGCCAGCAGCCAAGCCGGGGAGGGCCTCTACGAGCAGTACTTC. Translated: CASSQAGEGLYEQYF.

The chain combines TRBV7-9 with TRBJ2-7, with a tentative D call TRBD2 (6 bases). The V end lost 5 bases, the J end lost 7 bases, and 18 bases lay between the germline ends. The CDR3 has 14 residues. Germline V gene lookup returns CDR1 SEHNR and CDR2 FQNEAQ (reference sequence). The CDR3 loop is CASSRETGGTEQYF. The CDR3 DNA sequence: TGTGCCAGCAGCCGCGAAACTGGTGGGACTGAGCAGTACTTC. The variable domain in full, completed from reference TRBV7-9 and TRBJ2-7, reads DTGVSQNPRHKITKRGQNVTFRCDPISEHNRLYWYRQTLGQGPEFLTYFQNEAQLEKSRLLSDRFSAERPKGSFSTLEIQRTEQGDSAMYLCASSRETGGTEQYFGPGTRLTVT.

This clonotype came up a few times. The chain uses TRBV5-1 and TRBJ1-2; the D gene is possibly TRBD1 (5 bases). CDR1 is SGHRS and CDR2 is YFSETQ in the germline V gene. The CDR3 is made up of 15 amino acids. V lost 0 bases and J 6 bases, leaving 15 bases between the germline ends. This CDR3 is CASSLAVGGADGYTF. CDR3 nucleotides: TGCGCCAGCAGCTTGGCTGTAGGTGGGGCGGATGGCTACACCTTC.

The chain links TRBV3-1 to TRBJ2-7; 7 bases fit TRBD2. The CDR3 covers 17 residues. Trimming took 2 bases from V and 2 from J; bases not matched to a gene: 12. Germline V gene lookup returns CDR1 LGHDT and CDR2 YNNKEL (reference sequence). This CDR3 reads CASSQTDLGGSTYEQYF. CDR3 bases: TGTGCCAGCAGCCAAACGGATCTGGGCGGGAGTACCTACGAGCAGTACTTC.

This clonotype was seen more than once but under ten times. The V and J genes are TRBV20-1 and TRBJ2-2; TRBD1 agrees at 10 bases. The CDR3 contains 15 residues. V trimming: 4 bases; J trimming: 4 bases; junction bases outside the gene matches: 6. From germline, CDR1 is DFQATT and CDR2 SNEGSKA (reference sequence). In DNA form, the CDR3 reads TGCAGTGCTAAAGAAGGGGACAGGGGCACCGGGGAGCTGTTTTTT. It yields the protein CSAKEGDRGTGELFF.

This rearrangement joins TRBV7-9 to TRBJ1-6, with D unclear. CDR1 is SEHNR, CDR2 FQNEAQ, per germline (reference sequence). The CDR3 is made up of 13 amino acids. Trimming took 5 bases from V and 8 from J, leaving 10 bases between them. In nucleotides, the CDR3 is TGTGCCAGCAGCATTGGCGAGTATTCACCCCTCCACTTT. This sequence encodes CASSIGEYSPLHF.